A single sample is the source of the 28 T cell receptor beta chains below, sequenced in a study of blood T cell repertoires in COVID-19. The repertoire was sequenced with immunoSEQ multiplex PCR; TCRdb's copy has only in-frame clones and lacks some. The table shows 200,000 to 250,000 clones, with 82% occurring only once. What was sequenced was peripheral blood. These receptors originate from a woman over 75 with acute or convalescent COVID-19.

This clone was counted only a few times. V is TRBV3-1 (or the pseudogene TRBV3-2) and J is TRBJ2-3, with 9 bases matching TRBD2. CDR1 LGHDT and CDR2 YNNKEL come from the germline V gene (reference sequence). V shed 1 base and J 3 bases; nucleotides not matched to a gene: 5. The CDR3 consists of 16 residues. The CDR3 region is CASSQGFAGGTDTQYF. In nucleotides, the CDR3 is TGTGCCAGCAGCCAAGGCTTCGCGGGGGGGACAGATACGCAGTATTTT.

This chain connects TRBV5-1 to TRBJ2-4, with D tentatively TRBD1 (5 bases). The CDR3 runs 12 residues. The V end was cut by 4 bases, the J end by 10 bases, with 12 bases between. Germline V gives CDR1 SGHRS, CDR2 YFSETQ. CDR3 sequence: CASSPGAEIQYF. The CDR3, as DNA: TGCGCCAGCAGCCCTGGGGCGGAAATTCAGTACTTC.

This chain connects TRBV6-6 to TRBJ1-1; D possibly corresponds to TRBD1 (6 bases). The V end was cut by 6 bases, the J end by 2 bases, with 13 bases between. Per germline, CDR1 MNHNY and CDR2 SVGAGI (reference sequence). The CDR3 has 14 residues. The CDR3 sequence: CASSQGSSNTEAFF. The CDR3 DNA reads TGTGCCAGCAGCCAGGGGTCCTCAAACACTGAAGCTTTCTTT.

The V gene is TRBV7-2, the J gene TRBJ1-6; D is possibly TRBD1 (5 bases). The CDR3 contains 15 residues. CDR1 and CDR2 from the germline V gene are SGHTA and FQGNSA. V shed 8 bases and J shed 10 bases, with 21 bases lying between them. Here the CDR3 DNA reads TGTGCCAGCGGAAGGTACACCGGGGGAGACTCACCCCTCCACTTT. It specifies CASGRYTGGDSPLHF. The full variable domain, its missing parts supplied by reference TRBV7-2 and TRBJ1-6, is GAGVSQSPSNKVTEKGKDVELRCDPISGHTALYWYRQSLGQGLEFLIYFQGNSAPDKSGLPSDRFSAERTGGSVSTLTIQRTQQEDSAVYLCASGRYTGGDSPLHFGNGTRLTVT.

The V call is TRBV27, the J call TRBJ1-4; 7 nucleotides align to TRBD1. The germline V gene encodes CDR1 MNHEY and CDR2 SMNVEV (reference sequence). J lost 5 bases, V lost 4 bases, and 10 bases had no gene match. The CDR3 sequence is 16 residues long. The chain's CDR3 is CASSSAPGQINEKLFF. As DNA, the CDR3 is TGTGCCAGCAGTTCAGCACCGGGACAGATAAATGAAAAACTGTTTTTT.

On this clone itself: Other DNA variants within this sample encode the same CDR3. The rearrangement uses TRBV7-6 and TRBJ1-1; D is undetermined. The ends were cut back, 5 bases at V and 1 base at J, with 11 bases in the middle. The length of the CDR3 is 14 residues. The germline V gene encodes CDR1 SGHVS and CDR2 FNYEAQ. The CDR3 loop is CASSLGLGNTEAFF. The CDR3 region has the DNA TGTGCCAGCAGCCTGGGCTTAGGGAACACTGAAGCTTTCTTT.

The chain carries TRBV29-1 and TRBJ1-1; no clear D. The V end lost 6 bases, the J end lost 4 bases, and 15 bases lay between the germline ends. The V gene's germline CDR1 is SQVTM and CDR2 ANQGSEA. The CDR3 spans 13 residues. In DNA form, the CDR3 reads TGCAGCGTCTCCATATCCGCGATCACTGAAGCTTTCTTT. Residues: CSVSISAITEAFF. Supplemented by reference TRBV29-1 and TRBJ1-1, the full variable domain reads SAVISQKPSRDICQRGTSLTIQCQVDSQVTMMFWYRQQPGQSLTLIATANQGSEATYESGFVIDKFPISRPNLTFSTLTVSNMSPEDSSIYLCSVSISAITEAFFGQGTRLTVV.

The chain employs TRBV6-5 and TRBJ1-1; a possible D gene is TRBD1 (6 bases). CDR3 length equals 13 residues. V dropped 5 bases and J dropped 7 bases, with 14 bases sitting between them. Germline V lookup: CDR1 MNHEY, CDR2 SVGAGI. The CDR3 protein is CASSNRDGLEAFF. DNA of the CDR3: TGTGCCAGCAGTAACAGGGACGGACTTGAAGCTTTCTTT.

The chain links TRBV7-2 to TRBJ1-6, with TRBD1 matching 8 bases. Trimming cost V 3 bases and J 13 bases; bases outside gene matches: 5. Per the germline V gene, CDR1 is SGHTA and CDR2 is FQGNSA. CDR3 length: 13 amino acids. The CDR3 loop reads CASSFDRGSPLHF. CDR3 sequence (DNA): TGTGCCAGCAGCTTCGACAGGGGATCGCCCCTCCACTTT.

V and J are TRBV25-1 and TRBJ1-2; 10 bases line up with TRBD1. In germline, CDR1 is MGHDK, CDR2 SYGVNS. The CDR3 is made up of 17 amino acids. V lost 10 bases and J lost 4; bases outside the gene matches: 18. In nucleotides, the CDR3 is TGTGCCACCCAGGGGGGGACAGGGGTTCTCCTTGGCTATGGCTACACCTTC. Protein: CATQGGTGVLLGYGYTF.

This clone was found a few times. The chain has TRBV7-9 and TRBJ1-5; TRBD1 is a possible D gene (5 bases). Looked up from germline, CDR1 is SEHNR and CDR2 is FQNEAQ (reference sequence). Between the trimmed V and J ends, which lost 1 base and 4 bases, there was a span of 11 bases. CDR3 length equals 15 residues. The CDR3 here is CASSLDWGDNQPQHF. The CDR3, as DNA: TGTGCCAGCAGCTTAGATTGGGGGGATAATCAGCCCCAGCATTTT.

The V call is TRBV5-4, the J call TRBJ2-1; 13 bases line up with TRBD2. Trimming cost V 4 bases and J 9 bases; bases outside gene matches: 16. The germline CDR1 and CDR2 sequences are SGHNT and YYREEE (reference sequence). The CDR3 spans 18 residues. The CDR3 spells CASSPSPTSGGAGVEQFF. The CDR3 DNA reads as TGTGCCAGCAGCCCCAGCCCTACTAGCGGGGGGGCGGGAGTTGAGCAGTTCTTC.

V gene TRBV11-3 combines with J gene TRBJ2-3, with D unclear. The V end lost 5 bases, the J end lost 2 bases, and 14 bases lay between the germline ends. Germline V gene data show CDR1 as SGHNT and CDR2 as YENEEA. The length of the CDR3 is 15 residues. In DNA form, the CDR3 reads TGTGCCAGCAGCCTTCATGGAGAGGCCACAGATACGCAGTATTTT. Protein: CASSLHGEATDTQYF. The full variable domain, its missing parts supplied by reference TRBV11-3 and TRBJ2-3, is EAGVVQSPRYKIIEKKQPVAFWCNPISGHNTLYWYLQNLGQGPELLIRYENEEAVDDSQLPKDRFSAERLKGVDSTLKIQPAELGDSAVYLCASSLHGEATDTQYFGPGTRLTVL.

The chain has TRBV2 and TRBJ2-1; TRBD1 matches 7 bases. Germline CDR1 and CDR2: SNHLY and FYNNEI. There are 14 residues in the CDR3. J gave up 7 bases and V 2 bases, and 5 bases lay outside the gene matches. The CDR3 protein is CASSESRGWNEQFF. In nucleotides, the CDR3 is TGTGCCAGCAGTGAATCCAGGGGGTGGAATGAGCAGTTCTTC.

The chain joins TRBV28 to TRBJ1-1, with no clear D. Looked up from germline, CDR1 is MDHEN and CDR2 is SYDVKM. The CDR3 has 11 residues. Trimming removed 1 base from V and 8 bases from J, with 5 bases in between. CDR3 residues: CASSLFREAFF. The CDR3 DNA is TGTGCCAGCAGTTTATTCAGAGAAGCTTTCTTT.

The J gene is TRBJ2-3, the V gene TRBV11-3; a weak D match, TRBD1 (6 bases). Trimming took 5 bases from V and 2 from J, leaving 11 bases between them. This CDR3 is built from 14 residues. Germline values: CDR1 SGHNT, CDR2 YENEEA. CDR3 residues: CASSEGHFTDTQYF. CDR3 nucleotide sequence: TGTGCCAGCAGCGAGGGACACTTCACAGATACGCAGTATTTT.

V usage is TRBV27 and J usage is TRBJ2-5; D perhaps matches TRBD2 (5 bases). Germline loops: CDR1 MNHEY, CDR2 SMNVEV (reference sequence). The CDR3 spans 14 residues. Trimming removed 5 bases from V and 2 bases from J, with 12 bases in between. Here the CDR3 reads CASSRLAGQETQYF. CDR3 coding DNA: TGTGCCAGCAGTCGCCTAGCCGGGCAAGAGACCCAGTACTTC.

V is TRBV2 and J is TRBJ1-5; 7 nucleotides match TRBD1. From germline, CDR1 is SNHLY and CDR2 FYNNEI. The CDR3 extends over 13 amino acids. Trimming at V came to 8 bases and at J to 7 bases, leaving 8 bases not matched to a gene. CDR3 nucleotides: TGTGCCAGCCTGGGGGCAGGGGGGCAGCCCCAGCATTTT. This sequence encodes CASLGAGGQPQHF.

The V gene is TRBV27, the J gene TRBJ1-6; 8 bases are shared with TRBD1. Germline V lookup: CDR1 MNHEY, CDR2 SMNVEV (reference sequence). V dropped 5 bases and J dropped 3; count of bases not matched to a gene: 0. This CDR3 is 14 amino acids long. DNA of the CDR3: TGTGCCAGCAGTGACAGGGGCTATAATTCACCCCTCCACTTT. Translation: CASSDRGYNSPLHF.

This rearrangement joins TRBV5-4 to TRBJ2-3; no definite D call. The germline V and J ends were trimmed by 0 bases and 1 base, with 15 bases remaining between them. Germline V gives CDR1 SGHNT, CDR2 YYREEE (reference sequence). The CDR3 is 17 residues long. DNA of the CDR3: TGTGCCAGCAGCTTGGACCAAGCCACCTCCCGCACAGATACGCAGTATTTT. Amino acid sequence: CASSLDQATSRTDTQYF.

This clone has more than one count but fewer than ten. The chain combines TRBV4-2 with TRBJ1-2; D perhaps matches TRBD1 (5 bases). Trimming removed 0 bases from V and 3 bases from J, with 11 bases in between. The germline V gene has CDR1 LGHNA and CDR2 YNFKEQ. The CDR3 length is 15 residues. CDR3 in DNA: TGTGCCAGCAGCCAAGATATCGACAGAGACTATGGCTACACCTTC. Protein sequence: CASSQDIDRDYGYTF.

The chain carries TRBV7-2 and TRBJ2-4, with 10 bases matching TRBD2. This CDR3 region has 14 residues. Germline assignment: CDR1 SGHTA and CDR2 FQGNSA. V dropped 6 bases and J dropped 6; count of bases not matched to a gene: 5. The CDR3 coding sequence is TGTGCCAGCAGTCCCTCTAGCGGGGGAAACATTCAGTACTTC. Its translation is CASSPSSGGNIQYF.

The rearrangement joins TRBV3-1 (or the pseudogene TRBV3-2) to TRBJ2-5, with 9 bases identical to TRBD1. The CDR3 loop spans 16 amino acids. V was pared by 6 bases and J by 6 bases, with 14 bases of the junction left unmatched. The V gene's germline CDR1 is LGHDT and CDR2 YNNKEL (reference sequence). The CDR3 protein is CASSSGTGIVGKTQYF. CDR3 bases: TGTGCCAGCAGTTCCGGGACAGGGATCGTAGGGAAGACCCAGTACTTC.

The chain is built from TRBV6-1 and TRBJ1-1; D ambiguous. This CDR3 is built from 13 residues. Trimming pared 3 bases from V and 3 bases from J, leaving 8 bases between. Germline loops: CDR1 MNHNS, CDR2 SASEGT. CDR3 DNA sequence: TGTGCCAGCAGTGAGGAGAGATACACTGAAGCTTTCTTT. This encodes CASSEERYTEAFF.

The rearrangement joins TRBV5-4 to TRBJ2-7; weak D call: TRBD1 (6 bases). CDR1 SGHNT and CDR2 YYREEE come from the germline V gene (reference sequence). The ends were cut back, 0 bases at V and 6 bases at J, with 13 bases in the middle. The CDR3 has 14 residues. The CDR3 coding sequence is TGTGCCAGCAGCTTGGGCCGGACAGTCTCCGAGCAGTACTTC. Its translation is CASSLGRTVSEQYF. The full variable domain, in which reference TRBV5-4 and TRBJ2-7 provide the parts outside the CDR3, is ETGVTQSPTHLIKTRGQQVTLRCSSQSGHNTVSWYQQALGQGPQFIFQYYREEENGRGNFPPRFSGLQFPNYSSELNVNALELDDSALYLCASSLGRTVSEQYFGPGTRLTVT.

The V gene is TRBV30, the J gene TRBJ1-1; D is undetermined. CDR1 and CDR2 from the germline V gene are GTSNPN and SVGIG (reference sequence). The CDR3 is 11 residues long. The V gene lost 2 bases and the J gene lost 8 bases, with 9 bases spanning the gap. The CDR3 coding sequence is TGTGCCTGGAGTTCGAGGGAAGAAGCTTTCTTT. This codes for CAWSSREEAFF.

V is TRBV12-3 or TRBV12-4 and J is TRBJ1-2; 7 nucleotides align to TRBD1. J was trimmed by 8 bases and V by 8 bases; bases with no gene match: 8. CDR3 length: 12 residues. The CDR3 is CASGRQGAGYTF. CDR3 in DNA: TGTGCCAGCGGAAGACAGGGTGCGGGCTACACCTTC.

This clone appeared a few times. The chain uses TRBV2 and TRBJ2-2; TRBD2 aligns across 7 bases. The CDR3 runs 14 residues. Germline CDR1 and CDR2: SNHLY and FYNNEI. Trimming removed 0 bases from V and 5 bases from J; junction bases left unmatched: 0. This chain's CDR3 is CASSEAAGTGELFF. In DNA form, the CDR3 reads TGTGCCAGCAGTGAAGCAGCGGGGACCGGGGAGCTGTTTTTT.